This entry features one T cell receptor beta chain sequence. The data derive from a study of shared T cell receptors in the human thymus. Germline assignment: CDR1 GTSNPN and CDR2 SVGIG (reference sequence). The CDR3 has 12 amino acids. Trimming shortened V by 6 bases and J by 4 bases, and 12 bases separated the two germline ends. Profiling relied on immunoSEQ multiplex PCR, and the TCRdb table lists in-frame clones only, not all of them. The data hold roughly 660,000 clones, with 70% to 90% observed a single time. The data were also submitted as part of a second study, on human thymus T cells. From that paper: Thymus was obtained from resections taken during corrective heart surgery. V and J gene usage appeared biased in thymic and blood repertoires. Highly overlapping thymic repertoires among unrelated individuals were reported in related research.

The V gene is TRBV30, the J gene TRBJ1-2; D perhaps matches TRBD1 (6 bases). The TCR sequence derives from a boy under two years old with a congenital heart defect. Sample: thymocytes. CDR3 nucleotide sequence: TGTGCCTGCCAGGGGCGAGGCTATGGCTACACCTTC. Its translation is CACQGRGYGYTF.